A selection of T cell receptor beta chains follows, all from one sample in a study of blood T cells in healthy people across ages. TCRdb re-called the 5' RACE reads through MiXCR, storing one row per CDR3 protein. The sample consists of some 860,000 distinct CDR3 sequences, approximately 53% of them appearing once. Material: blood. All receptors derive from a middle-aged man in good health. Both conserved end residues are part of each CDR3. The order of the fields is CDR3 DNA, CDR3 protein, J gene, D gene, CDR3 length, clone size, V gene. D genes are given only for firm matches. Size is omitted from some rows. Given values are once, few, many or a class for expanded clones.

TGTGCCAGCAGCGCAGGACTTGGTGCCACAGATACGCAGTATTTT | CASSAGLGATDTQYF | TRBJ2-3 | . | 15 | . | TRBV9
TGTGCCAGCAGTTTTACGGAGAACACTGAAGCTTTCTTT | CASSFTENTEAFF | TRBJ1-1 | . | 13 | few | TRBV12-3/TRBV12-4
TGTGCCAGCTCCCCCAACGTGATGGAGACCCAGTACTTC | CASSPNVMETQYF | TRBJ2-5 | . | 13 | . | TRBV18
TGTGCCAGCAGCCAGAGCGGGTGGGACACAGATACGCAGTATTTT | CASSQSGWDTDTQYF | TRBJ2-3 | . | 15 | . | TRBV7-2
TGTGCCAGCAGCTTAGGCCGGGACAGGGGTAATGGCTACACCTTC | CASSLGRDRGNGYTF | TRBJ1-2 | TRBD1 | 15 | . | TRBV7-8
TGTGCCAGCAGCCCTGACGGGTACACAGATACGCAGTATTTT | CASSPDGYTDTQYF | TRBJ2-3 | . | 14 | few | TRBV6-5
TGTGCCAGCAGCCAAGATCAGGGCCGGGAGACCCAGTACTTC | CASSQDQGRETQYF | TRBJ2-5 | . | 14 | few | TRBV4-2
TGTGCCAGCAGCAGTACTAGCATCAAGACAGATACGCAGTATTTT | CASSSTSIKTDTQYF | TRBJ2-3 | . | 15 | . | TRBV11-1
TGTGCCAGCTCACCTACAGGGCTGGCTCCTGTTGCTTTCTTT | CASSPTGLAPVAFF | TRBJ1-1 | . | 14 | . | TRBV18
TGTGCCAGCAGCCAAGATTCTGAAAAACTGTTTTTT | CASSQDSEKLFF | TRBJ1-4 | . | 12 | . | TRBV4-2
TGTGCCATCAGTGAGTCGGGGGCCTGGCAGGGAGGCGTATCGGGCACAGATACGCAGTATTTT | CAISESGAWQGGVSGTDTQYF | TRBJ2-3 | . | 21 | . | TRBV10-3
TGTGCCAGCAGCCCCCGGACGAGAGCCGAGACCCAGTACTTC | CASSPRTRAETQYF | TRBJ2-5 | . | 14 | . | TRBV13
TGTGCCAGCAGTGACTCGGCCCTATACGAGCAGTACTTC | CASSDSALYEQYF | TRBJ2-7 | . | 13 | . | TRBV6-6
TGTGCCAGCAGTGGATATCATACAGGGGTTTGGGGCTACACCTTC | CASSGYHTGVWGYTF | TRBJ1-2 | TRBD1 | 15 | . | TRBV25-1
TGTGCCAGCAGTTCTAGCGGTAGCACAGATACGCAGTATTTT | CASSSSGSTDTQYF | TRBJ2-3 | TRBD2 | 14 | many | TRBV12-3/TRBV12-4
TGCAGTGCTAGTGGGACTAGCGGGGGTAATGAGCAGTTCTTC | CSASGTSGGNEQFF | TRBJ2-1 | TRBD2 | 14 | . | TRBV20-1
TGCAGTGCTAGATCCCTGCCAAGGGCCCTGCTTAACTATGGCTACACCTTC | CSARSLPRALLNYGYTF | TRBJ1-2 | . | 17 | . | TRBV20-1
TGTGCCAGCAGCTCTGCGCAGGGGGAACAAGCGCTGTACTTC | CASSSAQGEQALYF | TRBJ2-5 | TRBD1 | 14 | . | TRBV7-2
TGTGCCATCAGTGCTAACACTGAAGCTTTCTTT | CAISANTEAFF | TRBJ1-1 | . | 11 | . | TRBV10-3
TGTGCTAGTGGTTTGGTAATAGGTACGCAGTATTTT | CASGLVIGTQYF | TRBJ2-3 | . | 12 | . | TRBV12-5
TGTGCCAGCGACCCGGGAGCGGGAGTGGCCTACGAGCAGTACTTC | CASDPGAGVAYEQYF | TRBJ2-7 | TRBD2 | 15 | few | TRBV6-1
TGCAGTGCCCAGAACCAAGGGCCCCGCGGTGAAAAACTGTTTTTT | CSAQNQGPRGEKLFF | TRBJ1-4 | . | 15 | . | TRBV20-1
TGTGCCAGCAGTTACCGGCGAGGGGGCGGCACCTACGAGCAGTACTTC | CASSYRRGGGTYEQYF | TRBJ2-7 | TRBD1 | 16 | . | TRBV6-2/TRBV6-3
TGTGCCAGCAGCCAAGAAATAGCGGGACGCCCGTTCTTC | CASSQEIAGRPFF | TRBJ2-1 | TRBD2 | 13 | few | TRBV4-2
TGTGCCAGCAGCCAGACAGCTAACACCGAAGCTTTCTTT | CASSQTANTEAFF | TRBJ1-1 | . | 13 | few | TRBV4-2
TGTGCCAGCAGCAACCCCTCCGCAGGGCTCCTTCCGATTAGCAATCAGCCCCAGCATTTT | CASSNPSAGLLPISNQPQHF | TRBJ1-5 | . | 20 | . | TRBV21-1
TGCAGTGCCTGGGGCCTCGTAAACACTGAAGCTTTCTTT | CSAWGLVNTEAFF | TRBJ1-1 | . | 13 | . | TRBV20-1
TGTGCCACCAGCAGCGGGACAGAGGGCTACGAGCAGTACTTC | CATSSGTEGYEQYF | TRBJ2-7 | TRBD1 | 14 | few | TRBV15
TGCGCTAGCAGCTTGGTACAGGGGGGTTCAGGGGAGCAGTACTTC | CASSLVQGGSGEQYF | TRBJ2-5 | TRBD1 | 15 | . | TRBV5-1
TGCAGCGTAGTACAGGGGGTAGATCAGCCCCAGCATTTT | CSVVQGVDQPQHF | TRBJ1-5 | TRBD1 | 13 | once | TRBV29-1
TGCAGCGTTTCCCTAGCGGGGCGGAAAAACATTCAGTACTTC | CSVSLAGRKNIQYF | TRBJ2-4 | TRBD2 | 14 | few | TRBV29-1
TGTACCAGCAGCGTAGGGGTTGAGCAGTTCTTC | CTSSVGVEQFF | TRBJ2-1 | . | 11 | . | TRBV9
TGTGCCAGCAGTTACCTGGCGGACACAGATACGCAGTATTTT | CASSYLADTDTQYF | TRBJ2-3 | . | 14 | . | TRBV6-2/TRBV6-3
TGTGCCAGCAGTCTGGTTGGGTTGTCAGAGACCCAGTACTTC | CASSLVGLSETQYF | TRBJ2-5 | . | 14 | . | TRBV28
TGTGCCAGCAGTCAAAACAGGGACGGCCCTTCTGGCTACACCTTC | CASSQNRDGPSGYTF | TRBJ1-2 | . | 15 | once | TRBV7-8
TGTGCCAGCAGCTTGACGGGAACCGGCAGGTATTTT | CASSLTGTGRYF | TRBJ2-3 | . | 12 | few | TRBV14